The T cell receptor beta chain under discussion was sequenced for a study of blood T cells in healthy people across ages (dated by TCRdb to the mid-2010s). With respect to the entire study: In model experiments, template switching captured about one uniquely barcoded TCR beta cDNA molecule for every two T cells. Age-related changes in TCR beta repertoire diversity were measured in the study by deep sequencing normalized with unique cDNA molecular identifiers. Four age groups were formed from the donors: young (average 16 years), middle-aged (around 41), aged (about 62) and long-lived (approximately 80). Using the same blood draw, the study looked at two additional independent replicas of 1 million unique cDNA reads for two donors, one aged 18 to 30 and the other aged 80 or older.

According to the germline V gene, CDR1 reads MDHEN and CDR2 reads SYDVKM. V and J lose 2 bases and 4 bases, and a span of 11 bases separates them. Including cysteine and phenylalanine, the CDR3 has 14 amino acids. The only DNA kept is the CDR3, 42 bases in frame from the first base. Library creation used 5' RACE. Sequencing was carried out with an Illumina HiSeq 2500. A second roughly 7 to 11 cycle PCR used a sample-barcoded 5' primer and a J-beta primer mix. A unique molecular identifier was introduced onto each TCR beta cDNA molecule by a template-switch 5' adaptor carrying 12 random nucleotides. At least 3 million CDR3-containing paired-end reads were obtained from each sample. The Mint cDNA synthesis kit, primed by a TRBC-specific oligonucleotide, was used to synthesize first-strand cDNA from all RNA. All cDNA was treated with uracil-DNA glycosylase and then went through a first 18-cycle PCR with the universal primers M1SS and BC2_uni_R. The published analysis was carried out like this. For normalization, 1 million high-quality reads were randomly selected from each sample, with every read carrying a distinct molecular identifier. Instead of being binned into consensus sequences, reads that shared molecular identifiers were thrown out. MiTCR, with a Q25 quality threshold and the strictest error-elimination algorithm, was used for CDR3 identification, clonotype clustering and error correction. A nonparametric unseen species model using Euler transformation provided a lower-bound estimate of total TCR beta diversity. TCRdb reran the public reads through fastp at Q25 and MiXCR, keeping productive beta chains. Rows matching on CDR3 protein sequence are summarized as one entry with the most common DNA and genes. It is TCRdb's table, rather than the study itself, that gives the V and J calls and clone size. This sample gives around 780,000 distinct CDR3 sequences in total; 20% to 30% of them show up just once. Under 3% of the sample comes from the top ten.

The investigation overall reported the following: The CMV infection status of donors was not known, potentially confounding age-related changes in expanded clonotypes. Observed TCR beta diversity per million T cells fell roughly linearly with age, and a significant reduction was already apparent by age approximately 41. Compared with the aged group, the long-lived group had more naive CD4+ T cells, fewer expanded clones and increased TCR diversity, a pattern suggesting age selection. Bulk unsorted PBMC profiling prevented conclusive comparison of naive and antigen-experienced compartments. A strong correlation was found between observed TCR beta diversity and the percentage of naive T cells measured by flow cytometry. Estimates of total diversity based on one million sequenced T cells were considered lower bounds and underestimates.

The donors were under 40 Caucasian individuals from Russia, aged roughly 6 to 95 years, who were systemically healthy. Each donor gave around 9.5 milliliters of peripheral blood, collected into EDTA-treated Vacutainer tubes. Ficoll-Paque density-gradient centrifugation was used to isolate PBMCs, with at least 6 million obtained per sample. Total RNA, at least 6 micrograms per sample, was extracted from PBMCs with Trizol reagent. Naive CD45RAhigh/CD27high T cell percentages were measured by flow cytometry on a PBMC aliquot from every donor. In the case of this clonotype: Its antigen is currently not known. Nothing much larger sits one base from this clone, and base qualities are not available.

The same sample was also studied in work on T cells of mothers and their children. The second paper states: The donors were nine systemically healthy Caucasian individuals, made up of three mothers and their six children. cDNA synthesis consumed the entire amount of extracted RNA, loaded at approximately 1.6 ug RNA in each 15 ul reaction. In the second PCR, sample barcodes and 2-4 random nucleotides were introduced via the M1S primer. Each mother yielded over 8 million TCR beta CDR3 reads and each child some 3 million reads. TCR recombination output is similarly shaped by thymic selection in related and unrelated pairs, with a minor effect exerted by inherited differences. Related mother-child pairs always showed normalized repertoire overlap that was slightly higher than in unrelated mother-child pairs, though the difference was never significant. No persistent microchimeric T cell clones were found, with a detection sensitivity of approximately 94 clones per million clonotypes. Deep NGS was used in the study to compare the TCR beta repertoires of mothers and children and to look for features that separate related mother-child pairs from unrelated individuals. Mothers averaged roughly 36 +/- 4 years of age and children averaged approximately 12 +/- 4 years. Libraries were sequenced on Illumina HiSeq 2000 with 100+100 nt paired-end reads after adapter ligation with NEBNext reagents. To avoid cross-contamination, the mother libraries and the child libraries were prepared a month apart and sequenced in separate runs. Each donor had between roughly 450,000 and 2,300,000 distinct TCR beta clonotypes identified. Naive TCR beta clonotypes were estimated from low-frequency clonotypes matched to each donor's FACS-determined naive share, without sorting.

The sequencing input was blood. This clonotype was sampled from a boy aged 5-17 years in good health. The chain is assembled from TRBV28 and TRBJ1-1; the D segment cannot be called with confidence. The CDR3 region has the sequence CASSLIGVGTEAFF. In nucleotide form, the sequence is TGTGCCAGCAGTTTAATCGGAGTGGGCACTGAAGCTTTCTTT. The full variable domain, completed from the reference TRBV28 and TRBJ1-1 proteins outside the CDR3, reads DVKVTQSSRYLVKRTGEKVFLECVQDMDHENMFWYRQDPGLGLRLIYFSYDVKMKEKGDIPEGYSVSREKKERFSLILESASTNQTSMYLCASSLIGVGTEAFFGQGTRLTVV.